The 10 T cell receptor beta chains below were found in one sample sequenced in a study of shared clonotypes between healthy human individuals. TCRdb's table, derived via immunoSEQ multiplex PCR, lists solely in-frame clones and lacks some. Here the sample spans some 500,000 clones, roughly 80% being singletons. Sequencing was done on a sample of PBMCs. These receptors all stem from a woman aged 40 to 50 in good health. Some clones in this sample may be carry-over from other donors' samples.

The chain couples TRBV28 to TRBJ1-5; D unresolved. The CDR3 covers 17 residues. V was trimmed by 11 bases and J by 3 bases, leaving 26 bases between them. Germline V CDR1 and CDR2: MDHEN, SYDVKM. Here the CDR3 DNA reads TGTGCCCGCTACTCTTCCTGGGCAGAAGTTTCCAATCAGCCCCAGCATTTT. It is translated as CARYSSWAEVSNQPQHF.

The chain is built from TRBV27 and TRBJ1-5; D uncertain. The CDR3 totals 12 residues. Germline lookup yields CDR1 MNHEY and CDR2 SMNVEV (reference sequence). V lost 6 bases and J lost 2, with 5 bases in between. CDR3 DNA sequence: TGTGCCAGCAGCGAGGGCAATCAGCCCCAGCATTTT. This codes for CASSEGNQPQHF.

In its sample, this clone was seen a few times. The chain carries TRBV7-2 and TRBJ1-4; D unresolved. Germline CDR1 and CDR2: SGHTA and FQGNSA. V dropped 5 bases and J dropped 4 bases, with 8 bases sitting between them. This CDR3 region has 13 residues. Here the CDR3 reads CASSGGNNEKLFF. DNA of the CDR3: TGTGCCAGCAGCGGAGGGAATAATGAAAAACTGTTTTTT. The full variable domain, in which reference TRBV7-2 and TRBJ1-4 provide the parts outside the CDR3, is GAGVSQSPSNKVTEKGKDVELRCDPISGHTALYWYRQSLGQGLEFLIYFQGNSAPDKSGLPSDRFSAERTGGSVSTLTIQRTQQEDSAVYLCASSGGNNEKLFFGSGTQLSVL.

The CDR3 bases are TGTGCCAGCAGCTTAGTACTGTCCACCGGGGAGCTGTTTTTT. The encoded protein is CASSLVLSTGELFF. The chain couples TRBV7-9 to TRBJ2-2; D remains unclear. The CDR3 has 14 residues. CDR1 is SEHNR and CDR2 is FQNEAQ in the germline V gene (reference sequence). Trimming shortened V by 1 base and J by 4 bases, and 7 bases separated the two germline ends.

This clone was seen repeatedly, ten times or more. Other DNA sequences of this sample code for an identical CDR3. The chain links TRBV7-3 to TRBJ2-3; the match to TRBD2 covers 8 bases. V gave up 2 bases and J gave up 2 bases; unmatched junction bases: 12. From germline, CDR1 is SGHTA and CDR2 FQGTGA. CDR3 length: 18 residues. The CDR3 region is CASSLRGRLATFTDTQYF. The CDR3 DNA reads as TGTGCCAGCAGCTTACGGGGTAGACTAGCGACCTTCACAGATACGCAGTATTTT.

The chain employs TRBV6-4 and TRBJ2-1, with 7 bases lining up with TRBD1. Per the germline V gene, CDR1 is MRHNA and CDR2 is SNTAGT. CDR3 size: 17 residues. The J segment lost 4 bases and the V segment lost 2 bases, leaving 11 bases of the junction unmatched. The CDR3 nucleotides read TGTGCCAGCAGTGACCATAAACAGGGGCCTTATTACAATGAGCAGTTCTTC. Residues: CASSDHKQGPYYNEQFF.

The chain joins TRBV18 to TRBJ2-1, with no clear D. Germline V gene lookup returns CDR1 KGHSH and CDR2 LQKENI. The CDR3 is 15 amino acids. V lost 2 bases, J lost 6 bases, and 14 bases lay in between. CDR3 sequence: CASSPGMARVNEQFF. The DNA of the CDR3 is TGTGCCAGCTCACCAGGTATGGCTCGTGTCAATGAGCAGTTCTTC. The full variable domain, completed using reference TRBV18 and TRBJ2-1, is NAGVMQNPRHLVRRRGQEARLRCSPMKGHSHVYWYRQLPEEGLKFMVYLQKENIIDESGMPKERFSAEFPKEGPSILRIQQVVRGDSAAYFCASSPGMARVNEQFFGPGTRLTVL.

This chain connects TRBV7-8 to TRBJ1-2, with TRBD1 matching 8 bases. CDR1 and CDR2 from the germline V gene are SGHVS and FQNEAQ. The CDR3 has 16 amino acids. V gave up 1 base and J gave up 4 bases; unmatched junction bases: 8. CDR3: CASSLEARQGTYGYTF. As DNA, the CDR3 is TGTGCCAGCAGCTTAGAAGCCAGACAGGGGACCTATGGCTACACCTTC.

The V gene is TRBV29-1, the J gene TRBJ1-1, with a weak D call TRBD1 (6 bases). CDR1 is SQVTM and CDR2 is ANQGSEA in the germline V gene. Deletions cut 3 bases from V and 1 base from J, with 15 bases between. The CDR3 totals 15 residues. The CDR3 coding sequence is TGCAGCGTTGACGGCAGGGGCCCCCAGAACACTGAAGCTTTCTTT. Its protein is CSVDGRGPQNTEAFF.

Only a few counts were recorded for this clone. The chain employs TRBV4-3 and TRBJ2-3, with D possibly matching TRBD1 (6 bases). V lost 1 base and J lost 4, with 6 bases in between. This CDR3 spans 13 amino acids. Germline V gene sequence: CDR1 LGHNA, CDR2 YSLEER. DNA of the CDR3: TGCGCCAGCAGCCAAGGGGGGCCAGATACGCAGTATTTT. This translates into CASSQGGPDTQYF.